This T cell receptor beta chain was sequenced during a study of blood T cell repertoires in COVID-19. For the study at large: In each case, the material was cDNA or gDNA derived from T cells, B-cell-depleted T cells, or PBMCs.

The V and J ends lost 3 bases and 2 bases respectively, with 11 bases between them. Germline CDR1 is SGHVS and CDR2 is FQNEAQ. The CDR3 is 14 amino acids. The assay was immunoSEQ multiplex PCR, and TCRdb's table has in-frame clones only and misses some. The data contain some 350,000 clones, around 84% of them singletons. The receptor was derived from a human donor in a cohort sampled during active COVID-19. The sequenced sample consisted of peripheral blood. V is TRBV7-8 and J is TRBJ2-7; a weak D match, TRBD1 (7 bases). CDR3 nucleotide sequence: TGTGCCAGCAGCTTGGCAGGGGGGACCTACGAGCAGTACTTC. This encodes CASSLAGGTYEQYF.